The clone carrying this T cell receptor beta chain was observed a few times. The entry originates in a study of T cells in Graves' hyperthyroidism and ophthalmopathy. Background on the study: Specimen type is peripheral blood, collected at initial diagnosis prior to any treatment.

Germline V lookup: CDR1 SGHRS, CDR2 YFSETQ. The CDR3 is 15 amino acids. The V and J ends lost 4 bases and 9 bases, in that order; junction bases with no gene match: 11. Amplified TCR beta CDR3 regions derived from RNA transcripts. HTBI primers were employed in a first-round RT-PCR of the TCR CDR3. TCRdb independently ran MiXCR on the multiplex PCR reads; one entry per CDR3 protein. The sample holds approximately 220,000 distinct CDR3 sequences, approximately 20% seen once. It was considered stable Graves' hyperthyroidism when ophthalmopathy did not progress within 18 months. Disease duration under 2 months; hyperthyroidism patients were aged 18 to 65. On the basis of clinical symptoms, serum thyroxine and TRAb, thyroid ultrasound and orbital computed tomography, diagnoses were made.

The TCR sequence derives from a man aged 35 to 55 with Graves' hyperthyroidism. Sequencing input: blood. The V call is TRBV5-1, the J call TRBJ2-3; 10 nucleotides agree with TRBD2. CDR3 sequence reads: CASSRWTSGDKTQYF. The CDR3 bases are TGCGCCAGCAGCAGATGGACTAGCGGAGATAAAACGCAGTATTTT.